The text below deals with one T cell receptor (beta chain). The antigen it binds to is not known. The input lacks base qualities; no much larger clone sits a single base away. This specimen belongs to a study of blood T cell repertoires in COVID-19 (TCRdb year 2020). About the full investigation: The collaborator samples originated in the United States, Italy and Spain and spanned the acute and convalescent phases of COVID-19. Samples came from the ongoing ImmuneRACE study (first 160 participants) plus 1,254 subjects from 6 global collaborators. Deeply sampled blood TCRbeta repertoires from subjects exposed to, actively infected with, or recovered from COVID-19 were included in the dataset. Where available, HLA class I and class II types were obtained from metadata supplied by the sample provider rather than from assay-based typing. A de-identified subject ID, COVID-19 status, age in years and sex were almost always included in the sample metadata. The repertoires were released in a freely available public database intended as a resource for research on the immune response to SARS-CoV-2. The material from the prospective study consisted of cDNA or gDNA derived from T cells, B-cell-depleted T cells, or PBMCs.

Whole blood was collected in K2EDTA tubes by collaborating institutions according to the institutions' own protocols. For TCRbeta analysis, collaborator samples were shipped as frozen whole blood, as isolated PBMCs, or as DNA extracted from either sample type. Study-level results and caveats: How much clinical and demographic metadata was included differed by source and by participant, and the metadata was provided uncurated.

TCRbeta CDR3 regions were amplified from genomic DNA by means of the immunoSEQ Assay, a bias-controlled multiplex PCR. The paper's data handling went like this. Nucleated cell counts per sample were estimated from amplification of reference gene primers within the assay. To quantify the absolute abundance of each unique TCRbeta CDR3 rearrangement, sequence reads were collapsed and filtered. For each sample, productive Simpson clonality was calculated as the square root of Simpson's diversity index over productive rearrangements. TCRdb obtained this table from immuneACCESS and retained in-frame rearrangements with V and J assigned. These tables miss some clones; where compared with another copy, unresolved V genes account for less than half of the shortfall, and the remainder is unexplained. For V, J and clone size, that table is used; D and trimming come from the DNA. The sample contains around 110,000 clones, approximately 82% of them found a single time. The ten largest clones capture approximately 7.6% of the sample.

Sequenced sample: peripheral blood. The sequence was obtained from a man aged 65 to 79 with active or convalescent COVID-19.

The DNA reads TGTGCCAGCAGTCGTACTAGCGGGAGGCCTCCCTACGAGCAGTACTTC. Protein translation: CASSRTSGRPPYEQYF. Recombination linked TRBV28 to TRBJ2-7; 12 bases in the junction line up with TRBD2. The germline V gene provides CDR1 MDHEN and CDR2 SYDVKM. From its cysteine to its phenylalanine, the CDR3 spans 16 amino acids. The read is trimmed to its CDR3 DNA, 48 bases read in frame from base 1. Trimming leaves V shorter by 5 bases and J shorter by 2 bases, with the junction holding 7 bases beyond the gene matches. Reference TRBV28 and TRBJ2-7 genes cover what lies past the CDR3, so the full variable domain is DVKVTQSSRYLVKRTGEKVFLECVQDMDHENMFWYRQDPGLGLRLIYFSYDVKMKEKGDIPEGYSVSREKKERFSLILESASTNQTSMYLCASSRTSGRPPYEQYFGPGTRLTVT.